This T cell receptor beta chain was obtained from a study of early T cells in non-severe SARS-CoV-2 infection. Study in general: Bulk RNA from unsorted whole blood was sequenced; chains were unpaired.

Individual cDNA molecules carried attached unique molecular identifiers. MiXCR, run by TCRdb on the 5' RACE reads, gives a single entry per CDR3 protein. The sample carries about 110,000 distinct CDR3 sequences, approximately 12% recorded once. Study-wide results and limits: Sequences matched to VDJdb favored anti-spike CD8 responses, while private and CD4 specificities were missed.

This clonotype was observed many times. Its cognate antigen is unknown. This CDR3 is 16 amino acids long. After removal of 3 bases from V and 4 bases from J, the junction contained 5 bases not matched to a gene. The germline gives CDR1 MGHRA, CDR2 YSYEKL. Sequencing was carried out using whole blood. The chain is built from TRBV4-1 and TRBJ2-1; the match to TRBD2 covers 11 bases. This receptor was identified in an adult who was a healthcare worker with PCR-confirmed SARS-CoV-2 infection or an uninfected control (not recorded which). The CDR3 region has the DNA TGCGCCAGCAGCCAGGCGGGACTAGCGGATTACAATGAGCAGTTCTTC. It translates to CASSQAGLADYNEQFF.